The present entry profiles one T cell receptor beta chain with its context. These data are taken from a study of human T cells and chemical hapten exposure. Time point defined: patch test 3, about 24 weeks after DPC sensitization. Indicated treatment: therapeutic diphenylcyclopropenone sensitization with weekly scalp DPC. TCRdb itself ran the RACE reads through MiXCR, one entry per CDR3 protein. This table has some 91,000 distinct CDR3 sequences, 25% to 35% appearing once. This clonotype was sampled from a man between 35 and 55 years old with alopecia areata. Some clones in this sample may be carry-over from other donors' samples. This material consisted of whole blood, taken in connection with sensitization to the hapten diphenylcyclopropenone (DPC).

CDR3 amino acids: CASSQGVGSPTYEQYF. DNA of the CDR3: TGCGCCAGCAGCCAAGGGGTGGGCTCTCCTACCTACGAGCAGTACTTC. The J gene is TRBJ2-7, the V gene TRBV4-1; D ambiguous. The germline CDR1 and CDR2 sequences are MGHRA and YSYEKL. The CDR3 extends over 16 amino acids. Trimming stripped 1 base from V and 2 bases from J, with 15 bases between.